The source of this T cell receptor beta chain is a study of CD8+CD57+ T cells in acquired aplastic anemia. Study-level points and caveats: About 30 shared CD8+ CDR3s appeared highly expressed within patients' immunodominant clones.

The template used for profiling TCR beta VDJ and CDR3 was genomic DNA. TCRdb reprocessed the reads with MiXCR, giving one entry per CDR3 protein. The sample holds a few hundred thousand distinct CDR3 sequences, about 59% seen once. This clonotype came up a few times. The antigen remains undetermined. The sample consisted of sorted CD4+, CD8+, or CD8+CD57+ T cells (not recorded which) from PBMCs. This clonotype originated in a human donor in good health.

The CDR3 spells CSAWAGTSAPQETQYF. The CDR3 DNA follows: TGCAGTGCTTGGGCCGGAACTAGCGCTCCACAAGAGACCCAGTACTTC. The J gene is TRBJ2-5, the V gene TRBV20-1; 7 nucleotides match TRBD2. Germline CDR1 reads DFQATT; CDR2 reads SNEGSKA (reference sequence). V lost 5 bases, J lost 2 bases, and 14 bases stayed unmatched. This CDR3 has 16 residues.